This T cell receptor (beta chain) was captured in a study of blood T cell repertoires in COVID-19. Study in general: COVID-19 samples, acute and convalescent, were from the United States, Italy and Spain. PBMCs, B-cell-depleted T cells, or T cells provided the cDNA or gDNA that made up the material.

V dropped 0 bases and J dropped 7; count of bases not matched to a gene: 12. Germline CDR1 and CDR2: SGHRS and YFSETQ. The CDR3 extends over 17 amino acids. The repertoire was sequenced with immunoSEQ multiplex PCR; TCRdb's copy has only in-frame clones and lacks some. The sample comprises roughly 300,000 clones, around four fifths of which are singletons, and 1% to 1.5% rests with the top ten. The specimen was peripheral blood. This chain uses TRBV5-1 with TRBJ1-5; 8 bases align to TRBD1. The TCR sequence derives from a woman in her forties or fifties with acute or convalescent COVID-19. CDR3 protein: CASSLGPGRGPGQPQHF. The CDR3 nucleotides are TGCGCCAGCAGCTTGGGGCCCGGCAGGGGGCCCGGACAGCCCCAGCATTTT.